This record concerns one TCR beta chain sequence. The data originate from a study of control samples from healthy donors and cancer patients. With 4 bases clipped from V and 6 bases from J, the junction kept 15 bases outside the gene matches. The germline V gene has CDR1 LGHNA and CDR2 YNFKEQ. The CDR3 has 19 amino acids. The table came from immunoSEQ multiplex PCR; TCRdb's copy has only in-frame clones and leaves some out. The sample lists some 150,000 clones, roughly nine tenths occurring once. The chain couples TRBV4-2 to TRBJ2-1, with TRBD2 matching 13 bases. What was sequenced was blood. This TCR was recovered from a man younger than 35 in good health. CDR3: CASSLESYPTSGGANEQFF. CDR3 nucleotide sequence: TGTGCCAGCAGCCTAGAGTCCTACCCCACTAGCGGGGGGGCCAATGAGCAGTTCTTC.